The 4 T cell receptor beta chains given below trace back to one sample, sequenced in a study of T cell responses to AZD1222 COVID-19 vaccine. Sequenced by immunoSEQ multiplex PCR; TCRdb stores in-frame clones only, minus some. Of approximately 170,000 clones listed, 70% to 90% were seen once; the top ten hold approximately 10%. The starting material was peripheral blood, obtained 28 days after the second AZD1222 dose. These receptors were taken from an adult who received the AZD1222 COVID-19 vaccine.

The rearrangement joins TRBV5-3 to TRBJ1-3, with TRBD1 as a possible D gene (5 bases). TRBV5-3 is an ORF for which the function is uncertain. The CDR3 is 16 residues long. Trimming removed 0 bases from V and 11 bases from J, with 21 bases in between. The CDR3 spells CARSLELRDPDGPIYF. The CDR3 bases are TGTGCCAGAAGCTTGGAGCTCCGGGACCCAGACGGGCCCATATATTTT.

This clone was seen only once. The V call is TRBV10-3, the J call TRBJ1-1, with 7 bases that match TRBD1. The CDR3 extends over 14 amino acids. Germline lookup yields CDR1 ENHRY and CDR2 SYGVKD. The V and J ends lost 4 bases and 5 bases, in that order; junction bases with no gene match: 7. In DNA, the CDR3 is TGTGCCATCAGTGGTGAAGGGACAGCGACTGAAGCTTTCTTT. This codes for CAISGEGTATEAFF.

The chain employs TRBV3-1 (or the pseudogene TRBV3-2) and TRBJ2-7; D is possibly TRBD1 (5 bases). Germline V gene lookup returns CDR1 LGHDT and CDR2 YNNKEL (reference sequence). The CDR3 is 13 amino acids. V was shortened by 1 base and J by 1 base, with 5 bases between the two germline ends. The CDR3 bases are TGTGCCAGCAGCCAAGGACAGTCCTACGAGCAGTACTTC. It encodes CASSQGQSYEQYF.

Here the CDR3 DNA reads TGTGCCAGCTCACCTAATCTGGATAATTCACCCCTCCACTTT. Protein sequence: CASSPNLDNSPLHF. This chain links TRBV18 with TRBJ1-6, with D hard to call. Germline-derived CDR1 and CDR2 are KGHSH and LQKENI. The CDR3 loop spans 14 amino acids. Trimming took 3 bases from V and 5 from J, leaving 8 bases between them.